The entry below describes one T cell receptor beta chain. Its antigen is still unknown. The data belong to a study of T cell responses to AZD1222 COVID-19 vaccine. The CDR3 length is 12 residues. Germline V gene data show CDR1 as SGHNT and CDR2 as YYREEE (reference sequence). Trimming pared 3 bases from V and 4 bases from J, leaving 7 bases between. Overall study results and limits: Most donors were white British, females outnumbered males, and clonal diversity was possibly underestimated. Spike-specific TCR depth and breadth grew after two AZD1222 doses.

The table came from immunoSEQ multiplex PCR; TCRdb's copy has only in-frame clones and leaves some out. Of around 110,000 clones in the sample, under 95% were seen once. This chain joins TRBV5-4 and TRBJ2-5; D ambiguous. The source of this sequence is an adult in good health. Sequencing was performed on peripheral blood, taken on day 0 of AZD1222 vaccination. The CDR3 protein is CASSSPRETQYF. In DNA, the CDR3 is TGTGCCAGCAGCTCACCCCGAGAGACCCAGTACTTC.